What follows describes a single T cell receptor beta chain. PCR used 60 Vbeta primers and 13 Jbeta primers. Using immunoSEQ multiplex PCR, the repertoire was profiled, and TCRdb retains in-frame clones only, with some absent. The repertoire has 160,000 or so clones, 75% to 90% of them found once; the top ten carry approximately 1.5%. The CDR3 is made up of 16 amino acids. V lost 1 base to trimming and J lost 0 bases; unmatched junction nucleotides: 2. Germline-derived CDR1 and CDR2 are KGHSH and LQKENI. The record originates from a study of cytomegalovirus exposure and HLA in healthy donors. This chain links TRBV18 with TRBJ1-2, with 10 bases matching TRBD1. The sequenced material came from PBMCs. The source of this sequence is a woman in her late teens or twenties in good health and CMV-seronegative. CDR3 sequence reads: CASSPRQGAPNYGYTF. CDR3 nucleotide sequence: TGTGCCAGCTCACCACGACAGGGGGCGCCTAACTATGGCTACACCTTC.